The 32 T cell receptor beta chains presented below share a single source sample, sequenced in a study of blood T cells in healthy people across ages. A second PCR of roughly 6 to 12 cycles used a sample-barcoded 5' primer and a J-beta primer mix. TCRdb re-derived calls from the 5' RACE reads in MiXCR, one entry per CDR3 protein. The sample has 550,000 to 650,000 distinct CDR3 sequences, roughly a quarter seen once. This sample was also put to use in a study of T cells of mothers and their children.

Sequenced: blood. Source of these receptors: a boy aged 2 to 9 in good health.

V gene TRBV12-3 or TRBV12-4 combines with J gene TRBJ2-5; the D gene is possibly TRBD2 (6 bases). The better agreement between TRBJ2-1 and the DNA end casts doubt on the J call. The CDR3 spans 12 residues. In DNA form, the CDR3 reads TGTGCCAGCAGTTTCCGGGACTCTGGGCAGTTCTTC. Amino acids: CASSFRDSGQFF.

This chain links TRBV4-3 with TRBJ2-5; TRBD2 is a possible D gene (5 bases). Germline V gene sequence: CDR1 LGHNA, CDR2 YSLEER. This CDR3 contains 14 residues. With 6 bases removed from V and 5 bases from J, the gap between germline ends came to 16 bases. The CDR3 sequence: CASSRDTRMETQYF. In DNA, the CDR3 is TGCGCCAGCAGTCGAGATACTAGAATGGAGACCCAGTACTTC.

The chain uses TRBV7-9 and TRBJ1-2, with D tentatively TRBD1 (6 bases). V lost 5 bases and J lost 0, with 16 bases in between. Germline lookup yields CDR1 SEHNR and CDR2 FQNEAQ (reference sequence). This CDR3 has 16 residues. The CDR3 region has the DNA TGTGCCAGCAGCGCTTTGCGGACAGAGACTAACTATGGCTACACCTTC. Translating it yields CASSALRTETNYGYTF.

In nucleotides, the CDR3 is TGTGCCAGCCGTAGGGAACAGAACTCCTACGAGCAGTACTTC. Translation: CASRREQNSYEQYF. The chain carries TRBV27 and TRBJ2-7; D gene uncertain. Germline CDR1 is MNHEY and CDR2 is SMNVEV (reference sequence). This CDR3 has 14 residues. V lost 8 bases and J lost 0, with 14 bases in between.

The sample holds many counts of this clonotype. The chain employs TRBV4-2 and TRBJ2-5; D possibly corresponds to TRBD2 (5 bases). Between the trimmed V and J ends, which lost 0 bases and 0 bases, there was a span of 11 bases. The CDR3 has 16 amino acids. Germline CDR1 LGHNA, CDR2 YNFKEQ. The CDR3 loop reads CASSQEPPGNQETQYF. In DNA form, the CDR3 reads TGTGCCAGCAGCCAAGAACCGCCGGGAAACCAAGAGACCCAGTACTTC.

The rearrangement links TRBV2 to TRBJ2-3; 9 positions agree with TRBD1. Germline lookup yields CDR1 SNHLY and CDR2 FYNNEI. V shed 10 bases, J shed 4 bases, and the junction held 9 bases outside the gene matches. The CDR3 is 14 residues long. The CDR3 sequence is CANKRDRVPDTQYF. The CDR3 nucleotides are TGTGCCAACAAGAGGGACAGGGTTCCAGATACGCAGTATTTT.

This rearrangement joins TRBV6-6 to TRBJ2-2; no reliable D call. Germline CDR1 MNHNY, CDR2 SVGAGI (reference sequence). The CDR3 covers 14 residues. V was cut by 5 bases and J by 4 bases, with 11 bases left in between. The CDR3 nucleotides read TGTGCCAGCAGTCGCCGACTGAGCACCGGGGAGCTGTTTTTT. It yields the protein CASSRRLSTGELFF.

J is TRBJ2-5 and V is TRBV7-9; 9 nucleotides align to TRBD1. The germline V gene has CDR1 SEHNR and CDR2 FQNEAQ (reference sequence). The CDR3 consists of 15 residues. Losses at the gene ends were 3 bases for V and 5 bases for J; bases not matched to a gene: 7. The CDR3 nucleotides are TGTGCCAGCAGCTTTGGGGACAGGGTCTCCGAGACCCAGTACTTC. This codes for CASSFGDRVSETQYF.

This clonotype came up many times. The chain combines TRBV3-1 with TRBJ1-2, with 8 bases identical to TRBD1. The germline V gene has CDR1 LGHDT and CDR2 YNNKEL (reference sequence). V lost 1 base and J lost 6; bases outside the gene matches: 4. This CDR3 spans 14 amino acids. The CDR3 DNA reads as TGTGCCAGCAGCCAAGTGGCAGGGGGCGATGGCTACACCTTC. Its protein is CASSQVAGGDGYTF.

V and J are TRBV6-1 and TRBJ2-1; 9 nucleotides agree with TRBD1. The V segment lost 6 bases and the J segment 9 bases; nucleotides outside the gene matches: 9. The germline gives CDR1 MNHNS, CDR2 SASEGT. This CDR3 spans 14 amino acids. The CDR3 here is CASRSDRGSGEQFF. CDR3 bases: TGTGCCAGCAGGAGCGACAGGGGGAGCGGTGAGCAGTTCTTC.

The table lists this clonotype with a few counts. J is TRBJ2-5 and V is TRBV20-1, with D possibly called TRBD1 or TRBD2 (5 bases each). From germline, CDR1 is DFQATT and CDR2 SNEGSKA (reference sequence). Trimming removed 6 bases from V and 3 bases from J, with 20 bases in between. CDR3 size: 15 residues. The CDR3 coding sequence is TGCAGTGCGCAACCGGTCTGGGACGCCAAAGAGACCCAGTACTTC. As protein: CSAQPVWDAKETQYF.

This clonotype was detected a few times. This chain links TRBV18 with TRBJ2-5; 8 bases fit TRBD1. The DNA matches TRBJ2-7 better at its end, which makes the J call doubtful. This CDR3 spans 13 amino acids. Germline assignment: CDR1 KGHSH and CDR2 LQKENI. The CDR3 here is CASSPQGQGEQYF. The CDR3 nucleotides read TGTGCCAGCTCACCGCAAGGACAGGGCGAGCAGTACTTC.

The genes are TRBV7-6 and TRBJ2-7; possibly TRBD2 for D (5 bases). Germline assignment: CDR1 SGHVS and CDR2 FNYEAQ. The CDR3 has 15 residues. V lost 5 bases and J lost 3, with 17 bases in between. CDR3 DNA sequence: TGTGCCAGCAGCCCCGGGGTTAGCGTGGACTACGAGCAGTACTTC. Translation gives CASSPGVSVDYEQYF.

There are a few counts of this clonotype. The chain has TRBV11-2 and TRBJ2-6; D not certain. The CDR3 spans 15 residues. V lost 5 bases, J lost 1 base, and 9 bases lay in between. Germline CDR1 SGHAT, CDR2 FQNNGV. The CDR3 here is CASSPPVSGANVLTF. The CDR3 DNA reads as TGTGCCAGCAGCCCCCCGGTGTCTGGGGCCAACGTCCTGACTTTC.

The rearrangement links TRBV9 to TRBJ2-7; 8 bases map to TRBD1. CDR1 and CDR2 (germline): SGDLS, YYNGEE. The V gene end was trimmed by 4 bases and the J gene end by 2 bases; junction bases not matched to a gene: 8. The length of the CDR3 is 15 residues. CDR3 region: CASSSGTGTTYEQYF. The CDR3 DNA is TGTGCCAGCAGCTCCGGGACAGGTACAACCTACGAGCAGTACTTC.

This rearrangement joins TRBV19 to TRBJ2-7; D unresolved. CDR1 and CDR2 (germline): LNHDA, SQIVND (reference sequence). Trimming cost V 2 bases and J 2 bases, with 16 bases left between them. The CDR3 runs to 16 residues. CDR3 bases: TGTGCCAGTAGTATATCCGGATGGACCCAGACCTACGAGCAGTACTTC. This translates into CASSISGWTQTYEQYF.

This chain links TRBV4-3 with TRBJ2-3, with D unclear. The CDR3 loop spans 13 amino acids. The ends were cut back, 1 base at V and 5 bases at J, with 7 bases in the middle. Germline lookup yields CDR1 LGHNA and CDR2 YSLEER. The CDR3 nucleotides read TGCGCCAGCAGCCAAGTCCCCAGAGATACGCAGTATTTT. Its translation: CASSQVPRDTQYF.

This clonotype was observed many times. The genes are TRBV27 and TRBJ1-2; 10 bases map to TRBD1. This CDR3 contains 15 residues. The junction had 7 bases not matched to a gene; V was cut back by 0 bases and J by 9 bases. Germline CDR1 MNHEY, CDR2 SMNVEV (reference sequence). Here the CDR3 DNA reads TGTGCCAGCAGTTTATCCCTGGGACAGGGGTTACGCTACACCTTC. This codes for CASSLSLGQGLRYTF.

In DNA, the CDR3 is TGTGCCAGCAGTTACTCCGCATTTGAGCCCCAGCATTTT. Translated, it gives CASSYSAFEPQHF. The V and J genes are TRBV6-6 and TRBJ1-5; unclear D gene. The germline CDR1 and CDR2 sequences are MNHNY and SVGAGI (reference sequence). V lost 0 bases, J lost 8 bases, and 8 bases lay in between. The CDR3 covers 13 residues.

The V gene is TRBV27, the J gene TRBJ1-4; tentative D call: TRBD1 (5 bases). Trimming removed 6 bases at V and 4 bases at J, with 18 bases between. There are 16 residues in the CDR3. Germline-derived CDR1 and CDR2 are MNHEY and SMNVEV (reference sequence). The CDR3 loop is CASRPLLTASNEKLFF. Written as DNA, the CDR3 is TGTGCCAGCAGACCTTTATTGACAGCCAGTAATGAAAAACTGTTTTTT.

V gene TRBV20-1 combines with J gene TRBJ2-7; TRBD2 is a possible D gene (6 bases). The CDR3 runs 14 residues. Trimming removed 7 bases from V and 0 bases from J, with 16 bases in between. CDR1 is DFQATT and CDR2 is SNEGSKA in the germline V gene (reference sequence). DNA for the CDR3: TGCAGTGTTAGCCCGGAGGGGTACTCCTACGAGCAGTACTTC. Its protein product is CSVSPEGYSYEQYF.

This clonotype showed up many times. The CDR3 loop reads CASSRPQNIQYF. CDR3 bases: TGTGCCAGCAGCAGGCCTCAAAACATTCAGTACTTC. This sequence joins TRBV21-1 and TRBJ2-4. TRBV21-1 is classified as a pseudogene. This CDR3 contains 12 residues.

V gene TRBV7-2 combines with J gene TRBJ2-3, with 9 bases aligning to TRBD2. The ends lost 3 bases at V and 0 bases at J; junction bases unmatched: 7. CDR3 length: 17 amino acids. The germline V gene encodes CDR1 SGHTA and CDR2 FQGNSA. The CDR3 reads CASSFPPTSGSTDTQYF. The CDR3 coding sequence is TGTGCCAGCAGCTTCCCACCGACTAGCGGAAGCACAGATACGCAGTATTTT.

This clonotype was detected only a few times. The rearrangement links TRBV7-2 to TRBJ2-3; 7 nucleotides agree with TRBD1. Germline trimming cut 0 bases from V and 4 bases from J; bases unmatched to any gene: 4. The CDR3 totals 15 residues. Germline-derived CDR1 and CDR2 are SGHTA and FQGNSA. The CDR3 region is CASSLAPDRPDTQYF. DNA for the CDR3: TGTGCCAGCAGCTTAGCCCCGGACAGGCCAGATACGCAGTATTTT.

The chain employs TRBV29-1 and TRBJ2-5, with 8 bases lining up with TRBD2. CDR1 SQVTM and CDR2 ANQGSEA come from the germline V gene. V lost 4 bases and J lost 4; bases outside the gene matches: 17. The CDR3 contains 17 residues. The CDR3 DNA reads TGCAGCGTTGGAGGGAGGAGCGGGAGACCACCCCGAGAGACCCAGTACTTC. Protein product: CSVGGRSGRPPRETQYF.

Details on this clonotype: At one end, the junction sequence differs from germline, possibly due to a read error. The CDR3 loop is CASSSGLAGVGFF. CDR3 sequence (DNA): TGTGCCAGCAGTTCCGGACTAGCGGGCGTGGGGTTCTTC. The J gene is TRBJ2-5, the V gene TRBV12-3 or TRBV12-4; 11 bases match TRBD2. The CDR3 has 13 residues.

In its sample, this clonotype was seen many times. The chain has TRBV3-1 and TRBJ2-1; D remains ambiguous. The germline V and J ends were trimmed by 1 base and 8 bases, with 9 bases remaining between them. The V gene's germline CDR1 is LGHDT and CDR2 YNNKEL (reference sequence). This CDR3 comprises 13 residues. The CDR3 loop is CASSQGGRDEQFF. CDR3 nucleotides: TGTGCCAGCAGCCAAGGAGGTAGGGATGAGCAGTTCTTC.

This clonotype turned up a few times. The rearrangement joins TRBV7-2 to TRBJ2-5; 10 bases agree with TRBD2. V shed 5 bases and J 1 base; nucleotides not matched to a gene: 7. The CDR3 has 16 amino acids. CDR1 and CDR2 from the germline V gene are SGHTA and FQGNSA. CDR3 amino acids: CASSPLAGALQETQYF. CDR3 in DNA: TGTGCCAGCAGCCCCCTAGCGGGAGCCCTCCAAGAGACCCAGTACTTC.

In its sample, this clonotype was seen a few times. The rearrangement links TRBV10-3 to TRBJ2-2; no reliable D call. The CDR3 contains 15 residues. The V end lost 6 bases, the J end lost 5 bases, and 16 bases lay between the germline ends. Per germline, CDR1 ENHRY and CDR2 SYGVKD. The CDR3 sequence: CAISPRGIGTGELFF. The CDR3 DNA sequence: TGTGCCATCAGCCCCCGCGGTATTGGGACCGGGGAGCTGTTTTTT.

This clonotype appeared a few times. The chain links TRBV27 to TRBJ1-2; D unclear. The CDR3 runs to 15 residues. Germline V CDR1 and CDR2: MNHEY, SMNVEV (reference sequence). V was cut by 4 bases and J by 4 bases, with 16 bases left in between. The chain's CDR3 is CASSSPSTGFYGYTF. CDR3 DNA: TGTGCCAGCAGTTCTCCCTCGACGGGATTCTATGGCTACACCTTC.

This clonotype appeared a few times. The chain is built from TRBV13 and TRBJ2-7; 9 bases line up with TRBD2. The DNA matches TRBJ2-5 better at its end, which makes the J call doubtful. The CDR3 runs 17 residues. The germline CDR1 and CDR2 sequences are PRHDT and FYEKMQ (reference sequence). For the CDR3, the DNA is TGTGCCAGCAGCCCAAGCGGGGGGATGATCAGTCCAGAGACCCAGTACTTC. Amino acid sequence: CASSPSGGMISPETQYF.

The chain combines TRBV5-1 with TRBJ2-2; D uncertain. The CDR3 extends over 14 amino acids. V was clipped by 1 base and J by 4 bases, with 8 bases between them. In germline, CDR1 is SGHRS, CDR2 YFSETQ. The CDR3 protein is CASSLYGSTGELFF. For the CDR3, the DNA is TGCGCCAGCAGCTTGTACGGATCCACCGGGGAGCTGTTTTTT.